Presented here are 30 T cell receptor beta chains from one specimen sequenced in a study of OX40 agonist ivuxolimab in advanced cancers. Assay: immunoSEQ multiplex PCR; the TCRdb copy retains only in-frame clones and omits some. Of 110,000 or so clones in the sample, roughly 90% were seen once. This specimen consisted of CD4+ or CD8+ T cells sorted from blood, obtained in a trial of the OX40 agonist ivuxolimab. These receptors came from an adult with an advanced solid tumor such as melanoma, head and neck, liver or kidney cancer.

The chain is built from TRBV9 and TRBJ1-1; the match to TRBD1 covers 12 bases. The V gene's germline CDR1 is SGDLS and CDR2 YYNGEE. CDR3 length: 14 residues. V was clipped by 4 bases and J by 4 bases; unmatched bases: 2. The CDR3 DNA is TGTGCCAGCAGCCGGGACAGGGGGCTCACTGAAGCTTTCTTT. Protein product: CASSRDRGLTEAFF.

The chain recombines TRBV6-1 with TRBJ2-1; the D is unclear. Germline V gene data show CDR1 as MNHNS and CDR2 as SASEGT. V was trimmed by 4 bases and J by 8 bases, leaving 9 bases between them. CDR3 length equals 12 residues. CDR3 in amino acids: CASSVYRHEQFF. Here the CDR3 DNA reads TGTGCCAGCAGTGTGTATCGTCATGAGCAGTTCTTC.

The DNA of the CDR3 is TGTGCCAGCAAAAGCGGGCTAGCGGGGGGGACCCAGTACTTC. Translation: CASKSGLAGGTQYF. The chain couples TRBV6-5 to TRBJ2-5, with 11 bases matching TRBD2. This CDR3 has 14 amino acids. Per the germline V gene, CDR1 is MNHEY and CDR2 is SVGAGI. The V gene end was trimmed by 7 bases and the J gene end by 7 bases; junction bases not matched to a gene: 8.

This chain connects TRBV10-3 to TRBJ2-1; 10 nucleotides align to TRBD1. V trimming: 8 bases; J trimming: 5 bases; junction bases outside the gene matches: 3. CDR1 ENHRY and CDR2 SYGVKD come from the germline V gene. CDR3 length: 13 amino acids. CDR3 sequence reads: CAIGGQGNNEQFF. The CDR3 DNA reads as TGTGCCATCGGGGGACAGGGGAACAATGAGCAGTTCTTC.

The chain employs TRBV25-1 and TRBJ1-3; D unresolved. CDR1 is MGHDK and CDR2 is SYGVNS in the germline V gene. The CDR3 loop spans 14 amino acids. With 2 bases removed from V and 3 bases from J, the gap between germline ends came to 8 bases. The CDR3 bases are TGTGCCAGCAGTGAAGAGGCTAGTGGAAACACCATATATTTT. This codes for CASSEEASGNTIYF.

Concerning this clone itself: The junction departs from the called germline gene at one end, perhaps through a read error. The V call is TRBV7-7, the J call TRBJ2-2; weak D call: TRBD2 (6 bases). CDR3 length equals 15 residues. Germline-derived CDR1 and CDR2 are SSHAT and FNYEAQ (reference sequence). In DNA form, the CDR3 reads TGTGCTAGCAGCTCCTCCGGACTAAACACCGGGGAGCTGTTTTTT. As protein: CASSSSGLNTGELFF.

The rearrangement joins TRBV6-5 to TRBJ1-2; 9 bases map to TRBD1. With 6 bases clipped from V and 6 bases from J, the junction kept 2 bases outside the gene matches. Germline V lookup: CDR1 MNHEY, CDR2 SVGAGI. This CDR3 spans 12 amino acids. CDR3 DNA: TGTGCCAGCAGGACAGGGGGTGATGGCTACACCTTC. Translation gives CASRTGGDGYTF.

The rearrangement links TRBV2 to TRBJ2-1; unclear D gene. The CDR3 has 16 residues. The germline V and J ends were trimmed by 4 bases and 4 bases, with 17 bases remaining between them. Germline V CDR1 and CDR2: SNHLY, FYNNEI. CDR3 DNA sequence: TGTGCCAGCAGTGTCCAGACGAACGTTCCTTACAATGAGCAGTTCTTC. This sequence encodes CASSVQTNVPYNEQFF.

This clone has a single count. This sequence joins TRBV6-5 and TRBJ2-5; tentative D call: TRBD2 (6 bases). Germline V lookup: CDR1 MNHEY, CDR2 SVGAGI. V lost 2 bases and J lost 5, with 9 bases in between. CDR3 length: 13 residues. The CDR3 sequence: CASSYEEGETQYF. In DNA, the CDR3 is TGTGCCAGCAGTTACGAGGAGGGGGAGACCCAGTACTTC.

V and J are TRBV30 and TRBJ2-1, with a weak D call TRBD1 (5 bases). The CDR3 extends over 15 amino acids. Trimming left V 0 bases short and J 5 bases short, with 14 bases between. The germline gives CDR1 GTSNPN, CDR2 SVGIG (reference sequence). This CDR3 is CAWSVHADINNEQFF. CDR3 DNA sequence: TGTGCCTGGAGTGTACATGCGGACATAAACAATGAGCAGTTCTTC.

The genes are TRBV5-4 and TRBJ2-6; possibly TRBD1 for D (6 bases). Between the trimmed V and J ends, which lost 5 bases and 0 bases, there was a span of 18 bases. The CDR3 has 18 amino acids. Germline V CDR1 and CDR2: SGHNT, YYREEE (reference sequence). DNA of the CDR3: TGTGCCAGCAGTCCGCCCGGGACACAGGCCTCTGGGGCCAACGTCCTGACTTTC. Translation gives CASSPPGTQASGANVLTF.

In this sample, this clone turned up once. The sample contains more than one DNA sequence encoding this CDR3. V and J are TRBV6-1 and TRBJ1-2; perhaps TRBD1 as D (5 bases). CDR1 is MNHNS, CDR2 SASEGT, per germline. With 6 bases removed from V and 3 bases from J, the gap between germline ends came to 14 bases. This CDR3 has 14 amino acids. The CDR3: CASSPSTADYGYTF. CDR3 bases: TGTGCCAGCAGCCCCTCGACAGCCGACTATGGCTACACCTTC.

V and J are TRBV30 and TRBJ1-4, with 9 bases fitting TRBD1. The CDR3 loop spans 15 amino acids. Trimming cost V 2 bases and J 3 bases; bases outside gene matches: 4. Germline assignment: CDR1 GTSNPN and CDR2 SVGIG (reference sequence). DNA of the CDR3: TGTGCCTGGAGTCCACAGGGGGCAGCTAATGAAAAACTGTTTTTT. It is translated as CAWSPQGAANEKLFF.

The V gene is TRBV9, the J gene TRBJ2-1, with 13 bases that match TRBD2. J gave up 7 bases and V 1 base, and 8 bases lay outside the gene matches. The CDR3 totals 17 residues. Looked up from germline, CDR1 is SGDLS and CDR2 is YYNGEE. CDR3 residues: CASSVTLLAGGQNEQFF. The CDR3 region has the DNA TGTGCCAGCAGCGTAACCCTACTAGCGGGGGGGCAGAATGAGCAGTTCTTC.

This chain joins TRBV25-1 and TRBJ1-6, with 9 bases that match TRBD1. The CDR3 loop spans 14 amino acids. Germline V gene data show CDR1 as MGHDK and CDR2 as SYGVNS. J was trimmed by 7 bases and V by 3 bases; bases with no gene match: 1. Written as DNA, the CDR3 is TGTGCCAGCAGTGAGACAGGGGGAAATTCACCCCTCCACTTT. Translated, it gives CASSETGGNSPLHF.

The chain recombines TRBV6-5 with TRBJ1-1, with D possibly being TRBD1 (5 bases). There are 11 residues in the CDR3. CDR1 and CDR2 from the germline V gene are MNHEY and SVGAGI. Trimming pared 11 bases from V and 2 bases from J, leaving 9 bases between. CDR3 DNA sequence: TGTGCCGCGGGGCCCAACACTGAAGCTTTCTTT. Its translation is CAAGPNTEAFF.

This chain joins TRBV5-8 and TRBJ2-5; D gene uncertain. The end of the DNA aligns better with TRBJ2-7, so the J call may be wrong. The CDR3 is made up of 11 amino acids. Germline V gene lookup returns CDR1 SGHTS and CDR2 YDEGEE. The CDR3 bases are TGTGCCAGCAGCTTGCTCGACGAGCAGTACTTC. Translated: CASSLLDEQYF.

This clone is a singleton in its sample. V is TRBV7-8 and J is TRBJ1-2; a possible D gene is TRBD1 (6 bases). V was cut by 5 bases and J by 9 bases, with 16 bases left in between. In germline, CDR1 is SGHVS, CDR2 FQNEAQ. The length of the CDR3 is 13 residues. Here the CDR3 reads CASSQTQGTSYTF. Here the CDR3 DNA reads TGTGCCAGCAGCCAGACACAGGGAACGAGCTACACCTTC.

This clone was counted once. The rearrangement joins TRBV6-5 to TRBJ2-1, with 9 bases identical to TRBD2. In germline, CDR1 is MNHEY, CDR2 SVGAGI. This CDR3 is built from 15 residues. V lost 6 bases and J lost 3; bases outside the gene matches: 6. This CDR3 reads CASSRLADLYNEQFF. The CDR3 coding sequence is TGTGCCAGCAGCAGACTAGCGGACCTCTACAATGAGCAGTTCTTC.

In DNA form, the CDR3 reads TGCGCCAGCAGCTCCACTGGGGGCTACACAGATACGCAGTATTTT. Protein product: CASSSTGGYTDTQYF. The chain recombines TRBV5-1 with TRBJ2-3; weak D call: TRBD1 (6 bases). The CDR3 extends over 15 amino acids. V shed 3 bases and J shed 2 bases, with 13 bases lying between them. Germline V gives CDR1 SGHRS, CDR2 YFSETQ. Full variable domain (missing parts from reference TRBV5-1 and TRBJ2-3): KAGVTQTPRYLIKTRGQQVTLSCSPISGHRSVSWYQQTPGQGLQFLFEYFSETQRNKGNFPGRFSGRQFSNSRSEMNVSTLELGDSALYLCASSSTGGYTDTQYFGPGTRLTVL.

The chain links TRBV5-1 to TRBJ2-1; 12 nucleotides align to TRBD1. This CDR3 has 15 residues. V lost 0 bases to trimming and J lost 9 bases; unmatched junction nucleotides: 4. Germline CDR1 reads SGHRS; CDR2 reads YFSETQ. Written as DNA, the CDR3 is TGCGCCAGCAGCTTGGAGGGACAGGGGGCCTTTGAGCAGTTCTTC. It is translated as CASSLEGQGAFEQFF.

The chain combines TRBV30 with TRBJ1-6, with 7 bases aligning to TRBD1. The germline CDR1 and CDR2 sequences are GTSNPN and SVGIG (reference sequence). The V and J ends lost 3 bases and 7 bases, in that order; junction bases with no gene match: 6. The CDR3 is 14 residues long. The DNA for the CDR3 is TGTGCCTGGAGCGTCGAGACAGGGAATTCACCCCTCCACTTT. It translates to CAWSVETGNSPLHF.

V gene TRBV6-5 combines with J gene TRBJ2-2; D unresolved. The ends were cut back, 0 bases at V and 5 bases at J, with 7 bases in the middle. CDR1 and CDR2 (germline): MNHEY, SVGAGI. There are 14 residues in the CDR3. CDR3 in DNA: TGTGCCAGCAGTTACTCGACCGGGACCGGGGAGCTGTTTTTT. This encodes CASSYSTGTGELFF.

The chain has TRBV6-6 and TRBJ1-4; tentatively, D is TRBD1 (6 bases). In germline, CDR1 is MNHNY, CDR2 SVGAGI (reference sequence). With 7 bases removed from V and 4 bases from J, the gap between germline ends came to 10 bases. The CDR3 is made up of 13 amino acids. The CDR3: CASKQGFNEKLFF. DNA for the CDR3: TGTGCCAGCAAACAGGGTTTTAATGAAAAACTGTTTTTT.

This clone was counted once. The CDR3 bases are TGTGCCAGCAGCTTAATGAACTATGGCTACACCTTC. Residues: CASSLMNYGYTF. The chain carries TRBV11-2 and TRBJ1-2; D is undetermined. V lost 2 bases and J lost 2, with 3 bases in between. The germline V gene encodes CDR1 SGHAT and CDR2 FQNNGV. This CDR3 is 12 amino acids long.

The chain recombines TRBV20-1 with TRBJ1-2; D is unclear. The germline V and J ends were trimmed by 3 bases and 7 bases, with 9 bases remaining between them. The germline V gene has CDR1 DFQATT and CDR2 SNEGSKA (reference sequence). This CDR3 region has 11 residues. The CDR3 loop reads CSASGDFGYTF. CDR3 bases: TGCAGTGCTAGCGGGGATTTTGGCTACACCTTC.

V gene TRBV2 combines with J gene TRBJ2-1; D ambiguous. The V end was cut by 6 bases, the J end by 4 bases, with 19 bases between. The CDR3 sequence is 16 residues long. Per the germline V gene, CDR1 is SNHLY and CDR2 is FYNNEI. CDR3 protein: CASSRLKFVAYNEQFF. CDR3 nucleotides: TGTGCCAGCAGCCGCTTAAAGTTTGTGGCTTACAATGAGCAGTTCTTC.

V gene TRBV30 combines with J gene TRBJ2-2; no firm D call. This CDR3 has 14 residues. V gave up 4 bases and J gave up 2 bases, with 11 bases separating them. CDR1 is GTSNPN, CDR2 SVGIG, per germline (reference sequence). In DNA form, the CDR3 reads TGTGCCTGGACCCGGAAGCTCAACACCGGGGAGCTGTTTTTT. This gives the protein CAWTRKLNTGELFF.

J is TRBJ2-1 and V is TRBV5-1, with 8 positions matching TRBD1. With 3 bases clipped from V and 8 bases from J, the junction kept 13 bases outside the gene matches. Germline V gene lookup returns CDR1 SGHRS and CDR2 YFSETQ. The CDR3 runs to 16 residues. The chain's CDR3 is CASSSPAGGRGYEQFF. The CDR3 DNA follows: TGCGCCAGCAGCTCACCGGCAGGGGGCCGAGGGTATGAGCAGTTCTTC. Full variable domain (rest looked up from reference TRBV5-1 and TRBJ2-1): KAGVTQTPRYLIKTRGQQVTLSCSPISGHRSVSWYQQTPGQGLQFLFEYFSETQRNKGNFPGRFSGRQFSNSRSEMNVSTLELGDSALYLCASSSPAGGRGYEQFFGPGTRLTVL.

The chain couples TRBV7-2 to TRBJ2-7; 9 bases align to TRBD2. Per the germline V gene, CDR1 is SGHTA and CDR2 is FQGNSA. After removal of 1 base from V and 2 bases from J, the junction contained 3 bases not matched to a gene. The CDR3 spans 15 residues. DNA of the CDR3: TGTGCCAGCAGCTTAGTAGCGGGAGCCCCCTACGAGCAGTACTTC. Protein: CASSLVAGAPYEQYF.